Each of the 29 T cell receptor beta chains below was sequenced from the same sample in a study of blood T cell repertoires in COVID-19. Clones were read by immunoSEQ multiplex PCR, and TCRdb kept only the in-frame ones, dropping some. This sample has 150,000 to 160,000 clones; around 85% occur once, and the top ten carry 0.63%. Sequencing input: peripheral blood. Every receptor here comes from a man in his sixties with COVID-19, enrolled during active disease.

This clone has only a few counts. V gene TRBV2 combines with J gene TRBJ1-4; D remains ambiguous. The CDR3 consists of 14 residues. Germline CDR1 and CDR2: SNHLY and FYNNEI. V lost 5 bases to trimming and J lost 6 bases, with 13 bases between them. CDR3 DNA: TGTGCCAGCAGTAGTTTGACGCGGGATGAAAAACTGTTTTTT. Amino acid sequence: CASSSLTRDEKLFF.

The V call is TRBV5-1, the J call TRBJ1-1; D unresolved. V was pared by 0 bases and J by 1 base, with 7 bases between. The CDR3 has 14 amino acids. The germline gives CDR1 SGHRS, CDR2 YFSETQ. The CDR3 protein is CASSLETPNTEAFF. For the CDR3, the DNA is TGCGCCAGCAGCTTGGAGACACCGAACACTGAAGCTTTCTTT.

This CDR3 is CSASLGGARLETQYF. CDR3 in DNA: TGCAGTGCTAGTTTGGGCGGGGCGCGGTTGGAGACCCAGTACTTC. V gene TRBV20-1 combines with J gene TRBJ2-5, with D perhaps matching TRBD2 (6 bases). The CDR3 covers 15 residues. Trimming cost V 3 bases and J 5 bases, with 19 bases left between them. Germline CDR1 is DFQATT and CDR2 is SNEGSKA (reference sequence).

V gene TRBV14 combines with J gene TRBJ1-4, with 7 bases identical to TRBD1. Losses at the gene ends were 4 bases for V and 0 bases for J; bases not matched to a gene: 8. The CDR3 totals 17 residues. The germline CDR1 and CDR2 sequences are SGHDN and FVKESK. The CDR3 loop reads CASSPGQAKSTNEKLFF. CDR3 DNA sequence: TGTGCCAGCAGCCCCGGACAGGCTAAATCAACTAATGAAAAACTGTTTTTT.

Here the CDR3 DNA reads TGTGCCAGCAGCTTAGTAGGGGGGGCGAATCAGCCCCAGCATTTT. Its protein is CASSLVGGANQPQHF. This chain links TRBV7-2 with TRBJ1-5; TRBD1 is a possible D gene (6 bases). CDR1 SGHTA and CDR2 FQGNSA come from the germline V gene. The length of the CDR3 is 15 residues. Trimming took off 1 base at V and 4 bases at J, with 11 bases between the two ends.

In DNA form, the CDR3 reads TGCGCCAGCAGCTTGGCTACGACTAGCGGCCAAGAGACCCAGTACTTC. Translated, it gives CASSLATTSGQETQYF. The chain carries TRBV5-1 and TRBJ2-5, with TRBD2 matching 9 bases. V was pared by 0 bases and J by 1 base, with 4 bases of the junction left unmatched. CDR1 and CDR2 from the germline V gene are SGHRS and YFSETQ. The CDR3 totals 16 residues. Full variable domain (remainder filled in from reference TRBV5-1 and TRBJ2-5): KAGVTQTPRYLIKTRGQQVTLSCSPISGHRSVSWYQQTPGQGLQFLFEYFSETQRNKGNFPGRFSGRQFSNSRSEMNVSTLELGDSALYLCASSLATTSGQETQYFGPGTRLLVL.

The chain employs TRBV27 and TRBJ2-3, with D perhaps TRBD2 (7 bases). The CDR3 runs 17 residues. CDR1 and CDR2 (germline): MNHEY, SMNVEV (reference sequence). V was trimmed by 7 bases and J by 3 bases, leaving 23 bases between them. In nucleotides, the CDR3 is TGTGCCAGCACCGCTATAGGGGTAGGGGGAGGGACAGATACGCAGTATTTT. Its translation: CASTAIGVGGGTDTQYF.

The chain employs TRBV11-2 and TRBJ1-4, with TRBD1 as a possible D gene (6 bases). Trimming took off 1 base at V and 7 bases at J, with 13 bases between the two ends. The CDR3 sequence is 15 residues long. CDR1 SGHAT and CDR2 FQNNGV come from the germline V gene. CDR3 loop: CASSLAGTRGEKLFF. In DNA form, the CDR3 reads TGTGCCAGCAGCTTAGCCGGGACAAGGGGTGAAAAACTGTTTTTT.

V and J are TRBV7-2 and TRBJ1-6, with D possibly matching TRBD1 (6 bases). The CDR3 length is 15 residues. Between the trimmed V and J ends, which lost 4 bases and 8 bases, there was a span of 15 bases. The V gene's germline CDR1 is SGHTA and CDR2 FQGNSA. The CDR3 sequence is CASSSQGINDSPLHF. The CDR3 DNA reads TGTGCCAGCAGCTCCCAGGGGATTAACGATTCACCCCTCCACTTT.

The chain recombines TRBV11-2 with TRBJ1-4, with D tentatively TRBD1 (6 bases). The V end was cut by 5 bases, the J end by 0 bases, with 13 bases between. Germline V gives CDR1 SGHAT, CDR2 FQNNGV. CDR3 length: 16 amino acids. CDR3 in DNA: TGTGCCAGCAGCCAGGGGACACTGACAACTAATGAAAAACTGTTTTTT. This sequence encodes CASSQGTLTTNEKLFF.

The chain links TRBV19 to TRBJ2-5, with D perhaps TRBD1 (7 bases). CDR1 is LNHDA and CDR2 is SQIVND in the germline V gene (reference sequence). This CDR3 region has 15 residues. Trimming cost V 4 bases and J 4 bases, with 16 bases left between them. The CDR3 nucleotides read TGTGCCAGTAGTAGGGAGGACAGGCGGGGAGAGACCCAGTACTTC. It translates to CASSREDRRGETQYF.

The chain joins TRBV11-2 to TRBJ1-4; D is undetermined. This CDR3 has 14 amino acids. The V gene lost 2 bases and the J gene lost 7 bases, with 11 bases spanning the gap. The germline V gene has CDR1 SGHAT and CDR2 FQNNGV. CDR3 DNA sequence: TGTGCCAGCAGCTTAATTCCTTCGGGTGAAAAACTGTTTTTT. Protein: CASSLIPSGEKLFF.

The CDR3 DNA follows: TGTGCCAGCAGCTTCACTAGCGGGGCCCTAGCCAAAAACATTCAGTACTTC. Translating it yields CASSFTSGALAKNIQYF. The chain is built from TRBV11-2 and TRBJ2-4, with 10 bases fitting TRBD2. The CDR3 is 17 amino acids. V trimming: 3 bases; J trimming: 0 bases; junction bases outside the gene matches: 5. CDR1 is SGHAT, CDR2 FQNNGV, per germline.

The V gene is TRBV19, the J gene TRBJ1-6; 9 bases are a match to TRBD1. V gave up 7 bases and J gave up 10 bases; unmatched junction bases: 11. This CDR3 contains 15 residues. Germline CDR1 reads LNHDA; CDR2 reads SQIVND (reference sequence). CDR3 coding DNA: TGTGCCAGTACTGCGGGACAGGGCGTAAACTCACCCCTCCACTTT. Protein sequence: CASTAGQGVNSPLHF.

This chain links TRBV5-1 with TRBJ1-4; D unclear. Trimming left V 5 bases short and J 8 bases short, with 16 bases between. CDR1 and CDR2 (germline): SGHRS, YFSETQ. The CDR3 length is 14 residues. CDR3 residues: CASSDGTHGEKLFF. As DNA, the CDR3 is TGCGCCAGCAGTGACGGCACACACGGGGAAAAACTGTTTTTT.

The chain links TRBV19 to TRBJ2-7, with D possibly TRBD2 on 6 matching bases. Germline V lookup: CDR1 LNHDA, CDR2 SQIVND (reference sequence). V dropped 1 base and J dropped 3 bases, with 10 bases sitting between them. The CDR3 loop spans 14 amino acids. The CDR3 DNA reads TGTGCCAGTAGTATAGGGAGGAGGGGCTACGAGCAGTACTTC. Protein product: CASSIGRRGYEQYF.

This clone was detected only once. The CDR3 region is CASSLFGVENTEAFF. The CDR3 coding sequence is TGTGCCAGCAGTTTATTCGGGGTGGAGAACACTGAAGCTTTCTTT. The chain joins TRBV27 to TRBJ1-1; D unclear. This CDR3 contains 15 residues. V gave up 1 base and J gave up 1 base, with 10 bases separating them. Germline V CDR1 and CDR2: MNHEY, SMNVEV (reference sequence).

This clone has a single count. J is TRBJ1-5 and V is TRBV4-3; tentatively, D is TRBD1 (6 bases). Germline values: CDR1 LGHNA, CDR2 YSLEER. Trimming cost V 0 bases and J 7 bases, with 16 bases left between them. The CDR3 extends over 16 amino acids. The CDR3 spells CASSQDFAGAYQPQHF. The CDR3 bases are TGCGCCAGCAGCCAAGATTTCGCGGGGGCTTACCAGCCCCAGCATTTT.

The CDR3 loop is CATSRGTSGSYNEQFF. CDR3 in DNA: TGTGCCACCAGCAGAGGGACTAGCGGGTCCTACAATGAGCAGTTCTTC. The chain combines TRBV15 with TRBJ2-1, with 11 nucleotides matching TRBD2. This CDR3 contains 16 residues. With V trimmed by 1 base and J by 1 base, 0 bases remained unmatched. CDR1 is LNHNV and CDR2 is YYDKDF in the germline V gene (reference sequence).

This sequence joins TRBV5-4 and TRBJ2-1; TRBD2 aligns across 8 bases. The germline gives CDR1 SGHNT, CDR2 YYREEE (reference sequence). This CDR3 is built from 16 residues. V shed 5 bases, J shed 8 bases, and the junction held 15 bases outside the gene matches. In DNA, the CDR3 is TGTGCCAGCAGGAGGATGACGGGGGGGGCGAATTATGAGCAGTTCTTC. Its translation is CASRRMTGGANYEQFF. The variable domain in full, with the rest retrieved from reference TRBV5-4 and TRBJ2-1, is ETGVTQSPTHLIKTRGQQVTLRCSSQSGHNTVSWYQQALGQGPQFIFQYYREEENGRGNFPPRFSGLQFPNYSSELNVNALELDDSALYLCASRRMTGGANYEQFFGPGTRLTVL.

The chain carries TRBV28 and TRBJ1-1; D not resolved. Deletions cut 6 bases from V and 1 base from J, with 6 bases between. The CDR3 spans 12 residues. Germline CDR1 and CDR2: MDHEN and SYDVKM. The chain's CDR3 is CASRFQNTEAFF. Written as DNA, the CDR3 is TGTGCCAGCAGGTTCCAGAACACTGAAGCTTTCTTT.

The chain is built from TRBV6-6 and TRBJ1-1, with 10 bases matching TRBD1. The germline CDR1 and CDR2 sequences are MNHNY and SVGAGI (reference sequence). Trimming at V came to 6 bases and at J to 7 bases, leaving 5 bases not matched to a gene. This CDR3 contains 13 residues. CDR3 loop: CASSRTGGDEAFF. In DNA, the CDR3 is TGTGCCAGCAGCAGGACAGGGGGGGATGAAGCTTTCTTT.

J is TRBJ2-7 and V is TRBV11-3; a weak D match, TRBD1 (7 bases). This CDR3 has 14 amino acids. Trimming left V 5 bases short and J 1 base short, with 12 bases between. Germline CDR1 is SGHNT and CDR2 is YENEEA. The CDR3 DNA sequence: TGTGCCAGCAGCCCGGGGGACAGTTCCTACGAGCAGTACTTC. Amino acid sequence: CASSPGDSSYEQYF.

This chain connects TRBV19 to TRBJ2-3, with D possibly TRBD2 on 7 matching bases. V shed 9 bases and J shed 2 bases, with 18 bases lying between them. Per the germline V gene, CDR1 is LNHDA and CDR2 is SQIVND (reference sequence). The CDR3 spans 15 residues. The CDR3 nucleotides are TGTGCCAGCACCTTGGGGGGGCGCCTCACAGATACGCAGTATTTT. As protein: CASTLGGRLTDTQYF.

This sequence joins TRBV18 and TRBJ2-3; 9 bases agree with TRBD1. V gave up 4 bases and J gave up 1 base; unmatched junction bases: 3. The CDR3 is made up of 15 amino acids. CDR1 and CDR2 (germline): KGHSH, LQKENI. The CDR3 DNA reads TGTGCCAGCTCACTGGGGACAGGGCGCACAGATACGCAGTATTTT. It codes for CASSLGTGRTDTQYF.

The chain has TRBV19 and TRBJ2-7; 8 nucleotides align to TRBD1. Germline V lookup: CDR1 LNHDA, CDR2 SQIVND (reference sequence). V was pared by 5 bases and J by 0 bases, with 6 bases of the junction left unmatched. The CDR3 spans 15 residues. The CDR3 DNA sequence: TGTGCCAGTAGTTCTCAGGGGGCCGGCTCCTACGAGCAGTACTTC. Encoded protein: CASSSQGAGSYEQYF.

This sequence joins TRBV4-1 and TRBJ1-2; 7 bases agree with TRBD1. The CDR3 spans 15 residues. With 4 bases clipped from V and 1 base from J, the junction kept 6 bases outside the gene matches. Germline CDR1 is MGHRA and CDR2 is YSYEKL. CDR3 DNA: TGCGCCAGCAGCCTCACCGACAGGGTTAACTATGGCTACACCTTC. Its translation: CASSLTDRVNYGYTF.

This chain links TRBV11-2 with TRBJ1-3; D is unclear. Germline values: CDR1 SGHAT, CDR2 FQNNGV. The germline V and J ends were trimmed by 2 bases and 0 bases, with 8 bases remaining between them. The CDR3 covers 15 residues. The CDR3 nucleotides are TGTGCCAGCAGCTTAATGAGTGTCTCTGGAAACACCATATATTTT. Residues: CASSLMSVSGNTIYF. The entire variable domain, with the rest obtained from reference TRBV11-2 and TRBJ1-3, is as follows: EAGVAQSPRYKIIEKRQSVAFWCNPISGHATLYWYQQILGQGPKLLIQFQNNGVVDDSQLPKDRFSAERLKGVDSTLKIQPAKLEDSAVYLCASSLMSVSGNTIYFGEGSWLTVV.

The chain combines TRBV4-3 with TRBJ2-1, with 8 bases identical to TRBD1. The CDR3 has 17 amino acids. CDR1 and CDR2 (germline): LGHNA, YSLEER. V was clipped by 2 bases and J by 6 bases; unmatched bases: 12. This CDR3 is CASSQLTGDSPSNEQFF. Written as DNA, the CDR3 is TGCGCCAGCAGCCAATTGACAGGGGACTCCCCATCCAATGAGCAGTTCTTC.